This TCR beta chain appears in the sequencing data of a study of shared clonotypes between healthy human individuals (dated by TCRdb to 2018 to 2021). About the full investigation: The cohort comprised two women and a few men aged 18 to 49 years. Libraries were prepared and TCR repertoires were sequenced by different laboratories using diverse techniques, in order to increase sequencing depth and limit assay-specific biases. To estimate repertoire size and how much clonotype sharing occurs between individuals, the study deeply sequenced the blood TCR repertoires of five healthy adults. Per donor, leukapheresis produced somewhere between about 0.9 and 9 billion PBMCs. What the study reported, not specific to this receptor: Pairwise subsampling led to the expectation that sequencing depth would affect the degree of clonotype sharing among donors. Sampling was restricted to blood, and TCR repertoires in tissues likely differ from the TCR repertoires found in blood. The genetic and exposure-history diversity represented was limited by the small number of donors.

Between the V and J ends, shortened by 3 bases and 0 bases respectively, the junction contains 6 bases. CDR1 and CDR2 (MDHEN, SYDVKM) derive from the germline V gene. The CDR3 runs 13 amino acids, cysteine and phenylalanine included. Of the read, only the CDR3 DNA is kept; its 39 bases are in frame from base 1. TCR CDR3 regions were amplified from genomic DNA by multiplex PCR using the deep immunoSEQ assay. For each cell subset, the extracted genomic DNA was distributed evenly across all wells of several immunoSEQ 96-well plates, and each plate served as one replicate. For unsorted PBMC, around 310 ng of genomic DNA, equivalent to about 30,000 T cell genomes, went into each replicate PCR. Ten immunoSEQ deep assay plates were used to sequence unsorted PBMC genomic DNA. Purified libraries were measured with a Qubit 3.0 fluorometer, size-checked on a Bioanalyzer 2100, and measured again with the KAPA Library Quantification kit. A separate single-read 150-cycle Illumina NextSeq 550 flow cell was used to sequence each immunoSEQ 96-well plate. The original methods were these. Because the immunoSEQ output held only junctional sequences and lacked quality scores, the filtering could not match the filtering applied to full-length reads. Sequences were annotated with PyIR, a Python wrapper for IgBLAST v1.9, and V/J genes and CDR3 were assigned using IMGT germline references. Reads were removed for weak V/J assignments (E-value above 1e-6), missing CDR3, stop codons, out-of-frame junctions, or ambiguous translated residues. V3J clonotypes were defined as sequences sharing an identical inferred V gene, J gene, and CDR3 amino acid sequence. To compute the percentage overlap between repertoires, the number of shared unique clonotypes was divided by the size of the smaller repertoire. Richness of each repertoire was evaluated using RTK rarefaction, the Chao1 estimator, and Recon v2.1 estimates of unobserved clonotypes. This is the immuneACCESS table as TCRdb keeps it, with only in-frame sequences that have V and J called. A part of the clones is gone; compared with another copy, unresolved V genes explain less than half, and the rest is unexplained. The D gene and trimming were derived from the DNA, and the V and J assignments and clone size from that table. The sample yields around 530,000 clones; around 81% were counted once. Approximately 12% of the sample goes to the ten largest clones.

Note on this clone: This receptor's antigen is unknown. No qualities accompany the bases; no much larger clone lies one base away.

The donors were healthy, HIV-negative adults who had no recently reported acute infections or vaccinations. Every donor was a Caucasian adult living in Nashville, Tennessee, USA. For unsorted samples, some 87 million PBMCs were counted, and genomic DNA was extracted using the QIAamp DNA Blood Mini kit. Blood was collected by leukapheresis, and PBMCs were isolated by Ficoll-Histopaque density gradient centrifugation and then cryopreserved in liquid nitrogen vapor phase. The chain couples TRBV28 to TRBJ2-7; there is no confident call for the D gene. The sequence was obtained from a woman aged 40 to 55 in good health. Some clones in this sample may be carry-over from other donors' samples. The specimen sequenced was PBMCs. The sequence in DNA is TGTGCCAGCAGTTTTCATAGCTCCTACGAGCAGTACTTC. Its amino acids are CASSFHSSYEQYF. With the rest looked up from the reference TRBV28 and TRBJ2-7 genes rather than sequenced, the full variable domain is DVKVTQSSRYLVKRTGEKVFLECVQDMDHENMFWYRQDPGLGLRLIYFSYDVKMKEKGDIPEGYSVSREKKERFSLILESASTNQTSMYLCASSFHSSYEQYFGPGTRLTVT.